This entry lists 12 T cell receptor beta chains sequenced from one sample in a study of OX40 agonist ivuxolimab in advanced cancers. Sequencing was performed with immunoSEQ multiplex PCR; in TCRdb, only in-frame clones are kept and a portion is missing. The table has about 32,000 clones, about 80% seen once. The starting material was CD4+ or CD8+ T cells sorted from blood, obtained in a trial of the OX40 agonist ivuxolimab. Receptors originate from an adult with an advanced solid tumor such as melanoma, head and neck, liver or kidney cancer.

The gene calls are TRBV18 and TRBJ1-4, with 8 bases matching TRBD1. The CDR3 consists of 14 residues. Germline CDR1 and CDR2: KGHSH and LQKENI. The V gene end was trimmed by 4 bases and the J gene end by 8 bases; junction bases not matched to a gene: 6. This CDR3 is CASSRDRSEEKLFF. CDR3 bases: TGTGCCAGCTCACGGGACAGGTCTGAAGAAAAACTGTTTTTT. The whole variable domain, remainder taken from reference TRBV18 and TRBJ1-4, is NAGVMQNPRHLVRRRGQEARLRCSPMKGHSHVYWYRQLPEEGLKFMVYLQKENIIDESGMPKERFSAEFPKEGPSILRIQQVVRGDSAAYFCASSRDRSEEKLFFGSGTQLSVL.

The chain couples TRBV13 to TRBJ2-4; D uncertain. The V end was cut by 4 bases, the J end by 1 base, with 14 bases between. Germline values: CDR1 PRHDT, CDR2 FYEKMQ (reference sequence). This CDR3 is 16 amino acids long. CDR3 coding DNA: TGTGCCAGCAGCTCCGGACCTTTCGGGGCCAAAAACATTCAGTACTTC. Protein: CASSSGPFGAKNIQYF.

This chain joins TRBV2 and TRBJ1-4; no clear D. The CDR3 runs 14 residues. Looked up from germline, CDR1 is SNHLY and CDR2 is FYNNEI. Deletions cut 6 bases from V and 7 bases from J, with 15 bases between. The CDR3 reads CASSPTSWTEKLFF. CDR3 nucleotide sequence: TGTGCCAGCAGCCCCACCAGTTGGACTGAAAAACTGTTTTTT.

The chain joins TRBV9 to TRBJ1-6, with D perhaps matching TRBD1 (5 bases). This CDR3 region has 15 residues. Trimming left V 0 bases short and J 10 bases short, with 14 bases between. The germline gives CDR1 SGDLS, CDR2 YYNGEE. The CDR3: CASSVGWQGESPLHF. As DNA, the CDR3 is TGTGCCAGCAGCGTAGGCTGGCAGGGAGAATCACCCCTCCACTTT.

The CDR3 DNA follows: TGTGCCGGCCGGACAGGGCTGAACACTGAAGCTTTCTTT. Amino acid sequence: CAGRTGLNTEAFF. The chain joins TRBV30 to TRBJ1-1; 8 bases are a match to TRBD1. With 8 bases clipped from V and 0 bases from J, the junction kept 5 bases outside the gene matches. The CDR3 sequence is 13 residues long. Germline V gene data show CDR1 as GTSNPN and CDR2 as SVGIG (reference sequence).

Only one count was recorded for this clone. This rearrangement joins TRBV29-1 to TRBJ2-2, with D tentatively TRBD1 (6 bases). CDR1 is SQVTM, CDR2 ANQGSEA, per germline. Trimming removed 7 bases from V and 0 bases from J, with 12 bases in between. The CDR3 has 14 residues. The CDR3 loop is CSAYGQTNTGELFF. For the CDR3, the DNA is TGCAGCGCCTACGGACAGACGAACACCGGGGAGCTGTTTTTT.

This rearrangement joins TRBV30 to TRBJ2-7; possibly TRBD1 for D (5 bases). The CDR3 consists of 12 residues. Germline V lookup: CDR1 GTSNPN, CDR2 SVGIG (reference sequence). V lost 5 bases to trimming and J lost 4 bases, with 12 bases between them. CDR3 DNA sequence: TGTGCCTGGTCGACGACAGCGTACGAGCAGTACTTC. It translates to CAWSTTAYEQYF.

V is TRBV9 and J is TRBJ1-1; 8 positions match TRBD1. With 0 bases clipped from V and 8 bases from J, the junction kept 12 bases outside the gene matches. The CDR3 extends over 16 amino acids. The germline V gene has CDR1 SGDLS and CDR2 YYNGEE. DNA for the CDR3: TGTGCCAGCAGCGTAGGCCCCCCAGGGGGCCAAATCGAAGCTTTCTTT. Its translation is CASSVGPPGGQIEAFF. Full variable domain (outside the CDR3, taken from reference TRBV9 and TRBJ1-1): DSGVTQTPKHLITATGQRVTLRCSPRSGDLSVYWYQQSLDQGLQFLIQYYNGEERAKGNILERFSAQQFPDLHSELNLSSLELGDSALYFCASSVGPPGGQIEAFFGQGTRLTVV.

The chain recombines TRBV6-6 with TRBJ1-5; 7 nucleotides align to TRBD1. From germline, CDR1 is MNHNY and CDR2 SVGAGI (reference sequence). The CDR3 extends over 14 amino acids. Trimming cost V 7 bases and J 5 bases; bases outside gene matches: 8. CDR3 sequence (DNA): TGTGCCAGCATCGGGGGACAGATTGATCAGCCCCAGCATTTT. Its translation is CASIGGQIDQPQHF.

In its sample, this clone was seen a few times. This chain joins TRBV9 and TRBJ1-5, with TRBD1 matching 11 bases. The V segment lost 4 bases and the J segment 6 bases; nucleotides outside the gene matches: 6. In germline, CDR1 is SGDLS, CDR2 YYNGEE. The CDR3 is 15 amino acids. CDR3 amino acids: CASSIGQGAGQPQHF. The CDR3 DNA reads TGTGCCAGCAGCATTGGACAGGGGGCGGGTCAGCCCCAGCATTTT.

V usage is TRBV5-5 and J usage is TRBJ2-5; tentatively, D is TRBD2 (7 bases). CDR1 SGHKS and CDR2 YYEKEE come from the germline V gene (reference sequence). This CDR3 is 15 amino acids long. V was shortened by 4 bases and J by 2 bases, with 15 bases between the two germline ends. CDR3: CASSPGEGRQETQYF. For the CDR3, the DNA is TGTGCCAGCAGCCCAGGGGAGGGTCGGCAAGAGACCCAGTACTTC.

The V call is TRBV15, the J call TRBJ2-7, with 11 bases identical to TRBD2. Germline V gives CDR1 LNHNV, CDR2 YYDKDF (reference sequence). The V segment lost 1 base and the J segment 3 bases; nucleotides outside the gene matches: 2. CDR3 length: 15 residues. The DNA of the CDR3 is TGTGCCACCAGCAGAGGTCTAGCGGGGGGCTACGAGCAGTACGTC. Its protein is CATSRGLAGGYEQYV.